The 16 T cell receptor beta chains presented below share a single source sample, sequenced in a study of cytomegalovirus exposure and HLA in healthy donors. The PCR contained 60 Vbeta and 13 Jbeta primers. Clones were sequenced by immunoSEQ multiplex PCR, and TCRdb holds only the in-frame ones, with some missing. There are 170,000 or so clones in the sample; 75% to 85% occur only once, and 3.7% lies in the top ten. Sequenced input: PBMCs. These receptors were obtained from an older woman in good health and CMV-seropositive.

A word on this clone: In the same sample, other DNA sequences code for this CDR3. The CDR3 sequence: CASSYRGLAGETQYF. Here the CDR3 DNA reads TGTGCCAGCAGTTACCGGGGACTAGCGGGAGAGACCCAGTACTTC. The rearrangement uses TRBV6-5 and TRBJ2-5; 12 bases are a match to TRBD2. Germline CDR1 and CDR2: MNHEY and SVGAGI. This CDR3 is built from 15 residues. V was clipped by 2 bases and J by 4 bases; unmatched bases: 2.

V and J are TRBV2 and TRBJ1-2, with TRBD1 matching 7 bases. This CDR3 region has 14 residues. V trimming: 6 bases; J trimming: 3 bases; junction bases outside the gene matches: 7. From germline, CDR1 is SNHLY and CDR2 FYNNEI. The chain's CDR3 is CASRLPGQHYGYTF. The CDR3 coding sequence is TGTGCCAGCAGATTACCGGGACAGCACTATGGCTACACCTTC.

The chain combines TRBV7-9 with TRBJ2-7, with a tentative D call TRBD2 (5 bases). Between the trimmed V and J ends, which lost 3 bases and 6 bases, there was a span of 6 bases. The CDR3 is made up of 11 amino acids. Germline V CDR1 and CDR2: SEHNR, FQNEAQ (reference sequence). The CDR3 reads CASSLGAEQYF. DNA of the CDR3: TGTGCCAGCAGCTTGGGAGCCGAGCAGTACTTC.

The J gene is TRBJ2-7, the V gene TRBV10-3, with 9 bases matching TRBD2. Trimming cost V 7 bases and J 0 bases; bases outside gene matches: 4. This CDR3 comprises 14 residues. The V gene's germline CDR1 is ENHRY and CDR2 SYGVKD. CDR3 DNA sequence: TGTGCCATCACTCCTAGCGGGAACTCCTACGAGCAGTACTTC. The encoded protein is CAITPSGNSYEQYF.

This sequence joins TRBV27 and TRBJ1-5; a weak D match, TRBD1 (5 bases). V was cut by 0 bases and J by 1 base, with 10 bases left in between. Per the germline V gene, CDR1 is MNHEY and CDR2 is SMNVEV (reference sequence). The CDR3 contains 16 residues. In DNA, the CDR3 is TGTGCCAGCAGTTTATCAAGCCGGGGGAGCAATCAGCCCCAGCATTTT. Translating gives CASSLSSRGSNQPQHF.

The rearrangement uses TRBV28 and TRBJ1-2; 7 nucleotides agree with TRBD1. V dropped 6 bases and J dropped 9; count of bases not matched to a gene: 7. Germline lookup yields CDR1 MDHEN and CDR2 SYDVKM. This CDR3 region has 12 residues. In nucleotides, the CDR3 is TGTGCCAGCAGAACAGGACAGGCGAGCTACACCTTC. Amino acid sequence: CASRTGQASYTF.

J is TRBJ2-5 and V is TRBV14, with 7 bases matching TRBD1. Per germline, CDR1 SGHDN and CDR2 FVKESK. The ends lost 4 bases at V and 1 base at J; junction bases unmatched: 9. The CDR3 loop spans 16 amino acids. The chain's CDR3 is CASSRTKGASQETQYF. CDR3 bases: TGTGCCAGCAGCCGAACCAAGGGGGCTTCCCAAGAGACCCAGTACTTC.

The genes are TRBV28 and TRBJ2-3; tentative D call: TRBD2 (5 bases). This CDR3 comprises 17 residues. Germline CDR1 and CDR2: MDHEN and SYDVKM. Trimming pared 5 bases from V and 2 bases from J, leaving 20 bases between. CDR3 sequence (DNA): TGTGCCAGCAGTCCCTCCCCCGAGCGGAGATTCACAGATACGCAGTATTTT. Protein product: CASSPSPERRFTDTQYF. The full variable domain, its missing parts supplied by reference TRBV28 and TRBJ2-3, is DVKVTQSSRYLVKRTGEKVFLECVQDMDHENMFWYRQDPGLGLRLIYFSYDVKMKEKGDIPEGYSVSREKKERFSLILESASTNQTSMYLCASSPSPERRFTDTQYFGPGTRLTVL.

This clone was detected only once. The CDR3 protein is CSVRQRQETQYF. DNA of the CDR3: TGCAGCGTGAGGCAGCGCCAAGAGACCCAGTACTTC. The genes are TRBV29-1 and TRBJ2-5; no definite D call. This CDR3 has 12 amino acids. Germline CDR1 and CDR2: SQVTM and ANQGSEA. The V gene lost 6 bases and the J gene lost 1 base, with 9 bases spanning the gap. Full variable domain (outside the CDR3, taken from reference TRBV29-1 and TRBJ2-5): SAVISQKPSRDICQRGTSLTIQCQVDSQVTMMFWYRQQPGQSLTLIATANQGSEATYESGFVIDKFPISRPNLTFSTLTVSNMSPEDSSIYLCSVRQRQETQYFGPGTRLLVL.

This chain uses TRBV30 with TRBJ2-3; 12 bases are shared with TRBD2. Germline trimming cut 3 bases from V and 1 base from J; bases unmatched to any gene: 2. The CDR3 spans 15 residues. Germline CDR1 and CDR2: GTSNPN and SVGIG (reference sequence). The CDR3 here is CAWRWTSGGTDTQYF. The CDR3 DNA reads as TGTGCCTGGAGATGGACTAGCGGGGGCACAGATACGCAGTATTTT. The variable domain in full, with the rest retrieved from reference TRBV30 and TRBJ2-3, is SQTIHQWPATLVQPVGSPLSLECTVEGTSNPNLYWYRQAAGRGLQLLFYSVGIGQISSEVPQNLSASRPQDRQFILSSKKLLLSDSGFYLCAWRWTSGGTDTQYFGPGTRLTVL.

This clone has only a few counts. The V call is TRBV30, the J call TRBJ2-7; TRBD2 matches at 8 bases. CDR1 and CDR2 from the germline V gene are GTSNPN and SVGIG (reference sequence). V lost 0 bases, J lost 7 bases, and 8 bases stayed unmatched. The CDR3 is 14 amino acids. CDR3 DNA sequence: TGTGCCTGGAGTGTAACGGGAGGGGGGAAGGAGCAGTACTTC. Protein product: CAWSVTGGGKEQYF.

The rearrangement links TRBV6-5 to TRBJ1-6; D perhaps matches TRBD1 (6 bases). Deletions cut 1 base from V and 8 bases from J, with 12 bases between. Germline assignment: CDR1 MNHEY and CDR2 SVGAGI. The CDR3 covers 15 residues. The CDR3 nucleotides are TGTGCCAGCAGTTACTTACAGGGTTCGGATTCACCCCTCCACTTT. It codes for CASSYLQGSDSPLHF.

The rearrangement links TRBV7-8 to TRBJ2-1; TRBD2 agrees at 7 bases. This CDR3 has 16 residues. With V trimmed by 1 base and J by 6 bases, 9 bases remained unmatched. CDR1 SGHVS and CDR2 FQNEAQ come from the germline V gene. CDR3 coding DNA: TGTGCCAGCAGCTTAGTTCTGCTAGCGGCGAGCAATGAGCAGTTCTTC. Its protein is CASSLVLLAASNEQFF.

The rearrangement links TRBV9 to TRBJ2-3; TRBD2 matches 7 bases. The CDR3 is 13 residues long. V shed 2 bases, J shed 5 bases, and the junction held 2 bases outside the gene matches. Germline V gives CDR1 SGDLS, CDR2 YYNGEE. The CDR3 coding sequence is TGTGCCAGCAGCGTGGGAGGGGAAGATACGCAGTATTTT. Its protein is CASSVGGEDTQYF.

Only one count was recorded for this clone. Germline and junction disagree at one end, which may indicate a read error. V is TRBV4-1 and J is TRBJ2-4; 9 bases fit TRBD2. CDR3 length equals 18 residues. The germline CDR1 and CDR2 sequences are MGHRA and YSYEKL. The CDR3 region has the DNA TGCGCCAGCAGCCAAGATGGAATAGCGGGGGCCCTACTAAACAGTCAGTACTTC. It encodes CASSQDGIAGALLNSQYF.

This chain joins TRBV5-1 and TRBJ2-7, with 7 bases that match TRBD1. V was pared by 3 bases and J by 3 bases, with 0 bases of the junction left unmatched. There are 12 residues in the CDR3. Germline V CDR1 and CDR2: SGHRS, YFSETQ. CDR3 nucleotides: TGCGCCAGCAGCTGGGACAGCTACGAGCAGTACTTC. This translates into CASSWDSYEQYF. The variable domain in full, with the rest retrieved from reference TRBV5-1 and TRBJ2-7, is KAGVTQTPRYLIKTRGQQVTLSCSPISGHRSVSWYQQTPGQGLQFLFEYFSETQRNKGNFPGRFSGRQFSNSRSEMNVSTLELGDSALYLCASSWDSYEQYFGPGTRLTVT.